The TCR beta chain under discussion was sequenced for a study of memory CD4+ T cells and cytomegalovirus serostatus. Turning to the study itself: Donors were healthy Belgian adults, several CMV seropositive and around 23 seronegative.

Comments on this clone: Its specificity is not known.

Regarding the study as a whole: A US-trained random forest predicted CMV serostatus with median AUC around 0.9. Suggested: most of the CMV-linked TCR signature lies in CD4+ memory cells.

The authors' processing: After removing out-of-frame reads, around 2 million distinct TCRbeta sequences remained. Some clones are missing from TCRdb's copy, which holds only in-frame ones; the method was immunoSEQ multiplex PCR. V, J and clone size are those of that table, while D and trimming were read from the DNA. The sample lists 40,000 to 55,000 clones, about 80% occurring once. V gave up 7 bases and J gave up 0 bases, with 13 bases separating them. CDR1 is LNHDA, CDR2 SQIVND, per germline (reference sequence). This CDR3 is built from 15 residues. The sort gate was single viable CD3+CD4+CD8-CD45RO+ cells for memory CD4+ T cells.

The sequence derives from an adult in good health and CMV-seropositive. The sequenced material came from memory CD4+ T cells from blood. The gene calls are TRBV19 and TRBJ1-3; D might be TRBD1 (5 bases). Written as DNA, the CDR3 is TGTGCCAGTATCAGAGGTGGGGGCTCTGGAAACACCATATATTTT. It codes for CASIRGGGSGNTIYF.